This T cell receptor (beta chain) was retrieved from a study of Ad26.COV2.S vaccination and SARS-CoV-2 variants. Assay: immunoSEQ multiplex PCR; the TCRdb copy retains only in-frame clones and omits some. The repertoire holds hundreds of thousands of clones, with approximately 86% as singletons. Treatment indicated: around 19 received Ad26.COV2.S at low or high dose, single or two shots; 5 received placebo; per-sample allocation not given. Each sample was drawn 63 days after the first injection (of vaccine or placebo). CDR3 length: 16 residues. V lost 1 base to trimming and J lost 7 bases; unmatched junction nucleotides: 6. Germline V lookup: CDR1 LGHNA, CDR2 YSLEER.

The chain uses TRBV4-3 and TRBJ2-2; TRBD2 agrees at 10 bases. The receptor was derived from a person aged 18-60 years who received the Ad26.COV2.S COVID-19 vaccine or a placebo. The source was peripheral blood, collected in a trial of Ad26.COV2.S vaccine versus placebo. The CDR3 loop is CASSQVLAGLDGELFF. The CDR3 DNA is TGCGCCAGCAGCCAAGTACTAGCGGGGTTGGACGGGGAGCTGTTTTTT.